This T cell receptor (beta chain) was obtained from a study of T cell responses to AZD1222 COVID-19 vaccine. The repertoire was sequenced with immunoSEQ multiplex PCR; TCRdb's copy has only in-frame clones and lacks some. The sample consists of about 62,000 clones, more than 70% of them appearing once. The CDR3 consists of 16 residues. Germline V CDR1 and CDR2: SGHNT, YENEEA. V lost 0 bases to trimming and J lost 3 bases; unmatched junction nucleotides: 2. This specimen was peripheral blood, taken on day 0 of AZD1222 vaccination. V and J are TRBV11-3 and TRBJ2-1, with 10 nucleotides matching TRBD2. This clonotype was obtained from an adult in good health. The CDR3: CASSLDSGGVYNEQFF. In nucleotides, the CDR3 is TGTGCCAGCAGCTTAGACAGCGGGGGGGTCTACAATGAGCAGTTCTTC.